Shown below are 17 T cell receptor beta chains from a single sample sequenced in a study of T cell repertoires in cytomegalovirus infection. For these TCRs, the target antigens are not known. Using its own MiXCR run on the reads, TCRdb lists one record per CDR3 protein. The sample consists of about 740,000 distinct CDR3 sequences, 30% to 35% of them appearing once. Sequencing used cultured PBMCs, obtained from culture after CMV antigen stimulation. The receptors come from a human donor in good health (CMV status not recorded). Some clones in this sample may be carry-over from other donors' samples.

A few counts support this clonotype. This chain uses TRBV6-1 with TRBJ2-3; 8 bases match TRBD2. Germline V CDR1 and CDR2: MNHNS, SASEGT. V dropped 6 bases and J dropped 11; count of bases not matched to a gene: 7. The CDR3 loop spans 12 amino acids. DNA of the CDR3: TGTGCCAGCAGAAAAAGCGGGAGTAAGCAGTATTTT. It encodes CASRKSGSKQYF.

A few counts support this clonotype. This chain uses TRBV14 with TRBJ1-4, with D possibly matching TRBD1 (6 bases). This CDR3 region has 15 residues. V gave up 0 bases and J gave up 8 bases, with 13 bases separating them. Germline-derived CDR1 and CDR2 are SGHDN and FVKESK. The CDR3 region is CASSQDYRAPEKLFF. The DNA for the CDR3 is TGTGCCAGCAGCCAAGATTACAGGGCACCCGAAAAACTGTTTTTT.

Only a few counts were recorded for this clonotype. This sequence joins TRBV27 and TRBJ2-5, with 11 bases fitting TRBD1. Germline loops: CDR1 MNHEY, CDR2 SMNVEV (reference sequence). Trimming cost V 2 bases and J 2 bases; bases outside gene matches: 7. The length of the CDR3 is 17 residues. The CDR3 protein is CASSLGWTGGIQETQYF. The DNA of the CDR3 is TGTGCCAGCAGTTTAGGTTGGACAGGGGGCATTCAAGAGACCCAGTACTTC.

As DNA, the CDR3 is TGCAGTGCTGTTGAGAGGGACCCGCAGTATTTT. Encoded protein: CSAVERDPQYF. The chain is built from TRBV20-1 and TRBJ2-3, with D possibly being TRBD1 or TRBD2 (5 bases each). Germline loops: CDR1 DFQATT, CDR2 SNEGSKA (reference sequence). The V end was cut by 5 bases, the J end by 10 bases, with 13 bases between. The CDR3 has 11 amino acids.

The rearrangement joins TRBV5-5 to TRBJ1-6; D not certain. The CDR3 extends over 16 amino acids. From germline, CDR1 is SGHKS and CDR2 YYEKEE (reference sequence). V was trimmed by 0 bases and J by 10 bases, leaving 17 bases between them. The CDR3 protein is CASSLALLRDGSPLHF. Written as DNA, the CDR3 is TGTGCCAGCAGCTTGGCCCTCCTTCGGGATGGGTCACCCCTCCACTTT.

The chain carries TRBV20-1 and TRBJ2-5; D is unclear. The CDR3 covers 12 residues. The germline V gene encodes CDR1 DFQATT and CDR2 SNEGSKA (reference sequence). The V end was cut by 5 bases, the J end by 5 bases, with 12 bases between. The CDR3 loop reads CSAYPSVETQYF. In DNA, the CDR3 is TGCAGTGCTTACCCCAGTGTGGAGACCCAGTACTTC.

The rearrangement joins TRBV5-1 to TRBJ1-4; D call uncertain. The CDR3 has 13 amino acids. Trimming took 5 bases from V and 5 from J, leaving 10 bases between them. Germline V lookup: CDR1 SGHRS, CDR2 YFSETQ. The CDR3 DNA reads TGCGCCAGCAGGAGGACTGGAAATGAAAAACTGTTTTTT. It translates to CASRRTGNEKLFF. The whole variable domain, filled in from reference TRBV5-1 and TRBJ1-4, reads KAGVTQTPRYLIKTRGQQVTLSCSPISGHRSVSWYQQTPGQGLQFLFEYFSETQRNKGNFPGRFSGRQFSNSRSEMNVSTLELGDSALYLCASRRTGNEKLFFGSGTQLSVL.

The chain couples TRBV6-2 or TRBV6-3 to TRBJ1-2; possible D gene TRBD1, 5 bases. The CDR3 totals 15 residues. In germline, CDR1 is MNHEY, CDR2 SVGEGT. Trimming took off 5 bases at V and 3 bases at J, with 16 bases between the two ends. The CDR3 nucleotides read TGTGCCAGCAGTGACGGATATGGGGCAGACTATGGCTACACCTTC. Amino acid sequence: CASSDGYGADYGYTF.

This rearrangement joins TRBV6-2 or TRBV6-3 to TRBJ2-5; D may be TRBD1 or TRBD2 (5 bases each). Germline V lookup: CDR1 MNHEY, CDR2 SVGEGT. The CDR3 is made up of 15 amino acids. V was shortened by 5 bases and J by 5 bases, with 18 bases between the two germline ends. CDR3 residues: CASSAPQGSGETQYF. The CDR3 coding sequence is TGTGCCAGCAGTGCCCCCCAGGGATCGGGGGAGACCCAGTACTTC.

This chain connects TRBV6-1 to TRBJ2-7; the D is unclear. V lost 6 bases and J lost 1, with 16 bases in between. This CDR3 spans 15 amino acids. The germline gives CDR1 MNHNS, CDR2 SASEGT. The CDR3 bases are TGTGCCAGCAGAAAAGTAGGAGTTCCGTCCTACGAGCAGTACTTC. Residues: CASRKVGVPSYEQYF.

The gene calls are TRBV7-8 and TRBJ2-7, with D uncertain. The CDR3 totals 13 residues. Germline V gene data show CDR1 as SGHVS and CDR2 as FQNEAQ. V was clipped by 5 bases and J by 5 bases, with 13 bases between them. CDR3 amino acids: CASSPRPRHEQYF. DNA of the CDR3: TGTGCCAGCAGCCCGCGTCCAAGGCACGAGCAGTACTTC.

As DNA, the CDR3 is TGTGCCAGAGGGGAGGGGCTCTATGGCTACACCTTC. Protein: CARGEGLYGYTF. The J gene is TRBJ1-2, the V gene TRBV2, with a possible D match to TRBD1 (5 bases). Germline V gives CDR1 SNHLY, CDR2 FYNNEI. The CDR3 is made up of 12 amino acids. V lost 9 bases, J lost 4 bases, and 12 bases lay in between. The entire variable domain, with the rest obtained from reference TRBV2 and TRBJ1-2, is as follows: EPEVTQTPSHQVTQMGQEVILRCVPISNHLYFYWYRQILGQKVEFLVSFYNNEISEKSEIFDDQFSVERPDGSNFTLKIRSTKLEDSAMYFCARGEGLYGYTFGSGTRLTVV.

The chain carries TRBV7-8 and TRBJ1-1; the D is unclear. This CDR3 spans 13 amino acids. V lost 5 bases and J lost 4, with 11 bases in between. Germline assignment: CDR1 SGHVS and CDR2 FQNEAQ. As DNA, the CDR3 is TGTGCCAGCAGCGCTAGTGTTGTCACTGAAGCTTTCTTT. It encodes CASSASVVTEAFF. Full variable domain (remainder filled in from reference TRBV7-8 and TRBJ1-1): GAGVSQSPRYKVAKRGQDVALRCDPISGHVSLFWYQQALGQGPEFLTYFQNEAQLDKSGLPSDRFFAERPEGSVSTLKIQRTQQEDSAVYLCASSASVVTEAFFGQGTRLTVV.

This clonotype was observed a handful of times. In nucleotides, the CDR3 is TGTGCCAGTAGTACCTCCGGTCTTGGCGCAGATACGCAGTATTTT. Translating gives CASSTSGLGADTQYF. The genes are TRBV19 and TRBJ2-3, with unresolved D. V lost 4 bases, J lost 4 bases, and 15 bases lay in between. This CDR3 is 15 amino acids long. The germline gives CDR1 LNHDA, CDR2 SQIVND (reference sequence).

V usage is TRBV7-4 and J usage is TRBJ2-1, with D possibly TRBD1 on 6 matching bases. Germline V CDR1 and CDR2: SGHVT, SQSDAQ. This CDR3 has 12 amino acids. Trimming took 4 bases from V and 16 from J, leaving 17 bases between them. The chain's CDR3 is CASSSGTSRSFF. As DNA, the CDR3 is TGTGCCAGCAGCTCGGGGACATCTCGTAGTTTCTTC.

The sample holds a few counts of this clonotype. The chain carries TRBV28 and TRBJ2-2, with 9 positions matching TRBD2. CDR1 and CDR2 from the germline V gene are MDHEN and SYDVKM. Trimming at V came to 10 bases and at J to 5 bases, leaving 8 bases not matched to a gene. CDR3 length: 14 residues. CDR3 DNA sequence: TGTGCCACCAGGAGCGGGGGGAGGACCGGGGAGCTGTTTTTT. Translation: CATRSGGRTGELFF.

The genes are TRBV5-4 and TRBJ2-2; D is undetermined. Germline V CDR1 and CDR2: SGHNT, YYREEE (reference sequence). The CDR3 runs to 15 residues. V was cut by 4 bases and J by 1 base, with 11 bases left in between. The CDR3 coding sequence is TGTGCCAGCAGCACGACGAAAGAGAACACCGGGGAGCTGTTTTTT. Its translation is CASSTTKENTGELFF.